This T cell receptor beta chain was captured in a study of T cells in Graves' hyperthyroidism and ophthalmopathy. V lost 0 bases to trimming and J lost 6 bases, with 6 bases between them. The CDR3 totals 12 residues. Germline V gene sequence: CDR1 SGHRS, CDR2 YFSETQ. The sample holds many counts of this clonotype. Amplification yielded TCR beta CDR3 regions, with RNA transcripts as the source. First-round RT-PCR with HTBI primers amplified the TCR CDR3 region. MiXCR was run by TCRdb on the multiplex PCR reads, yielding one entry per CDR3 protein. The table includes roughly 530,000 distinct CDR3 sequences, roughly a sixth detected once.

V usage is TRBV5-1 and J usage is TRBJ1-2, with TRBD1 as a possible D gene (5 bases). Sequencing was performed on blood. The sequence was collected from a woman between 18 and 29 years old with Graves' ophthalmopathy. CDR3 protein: CASSLGGNGYTF. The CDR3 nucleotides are TGCGCCAGCAGCTTGGGGGGCAATGGCTACACCTTC. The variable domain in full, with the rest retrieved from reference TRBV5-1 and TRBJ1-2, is KAGVTQTPRYLIKTRGQQVTLSCSPISGHRSVSWYQQTPGQGLQFLFEYFSETQRNKGNFPGRFSGRQFSNSRSEMNVSTLELGDSALYLCASSLGGNGYTFGSGTRLTVV.